The 14 T cell receptor beta chains below all came from one sample that was sequenced in a study of CDR3 diversity in severe acne. Each CDR3 protein gets one entry after TCRdb re-called the PCR reads with MiXCR. Of some 84,000 distinct CDR3 sequences in the sample, roughly 51% were seen once. Sequenced material: blood. Source of these receptors: a male donor in good health, without acne.

This clonotype has a count of ten or more. The gene calls are TRBV7-6 and TRBJ1-1; D gene uncertain. The CDR3 consists of 15 residues. The germline V gene has CDR1 SGHVS and CDR2 FNYEAQ. With 1 base removed from V and 3 bases from J, the gap between germline ends came to 12 bases. This CDR3 is CASSLDGSFYTEAFF. The CDR3 DNA reads TGTGCCAGCAGCTTAGATGGATCGTTTTACACTGAAGCTTTCTTT.

Of note for this clonotype: One end of the junction varies from germline; a read error may be responsible. The chain uses TRBV5-4 and TRBJ2-1, with 7 nucleotides matching TRBD2. Germline values: CDR1 SGHNT, CDR2 YYREEE (reference sequence). The CDR3 contains 15 residues. Here the CDR3 reads CASSPAGLQDNERFF. CDR3 DNA: TGTGCCAGCAGCCCCGCGGGACTACAAGACAATGAGCGGTTCTTC.

The chain carries TRBV7-9 and TRBJ1-3; the match to TRBD1 covers 7 bases. The V segment lost 2 bases and the J segment 8 bases; nucleotides outside the gene matches: 9. This CDR3 contains 15 residues. The germline CDR1 and CDR2 sequences are SEHNR and FQNEAQ (reference sequence). CDR3 coding DNA: TGTGCCAGCAGCTTAACAGGGACAGACGGCTACACCATATATTTT. Amino acid sequence: CASSLTGTDGYTIYF.

This clonotype was counted between two and nine times. A clone one base away is much larger, so this may be a read error. This is likely a read error, given that the CDR3 carries no conserved phenylalanine or tryptophan at its end. V gene TRBV7-9 combines with J gene TRBJ2-5; D gene unclear. Per germline, CDR1 SEHNR and CDR2 FQNEAQ (reference sequence). This CDR3 contains 11 residues. Deletions cut 2 bases from V and 5 bases from J, with 3 bases between. CDR3 DNA: TGTGCCAGCAGCTTAATGGAGACCCAGTACTCC. Encoded protein: CASSLMETQYS.

V and J are TRBV7-2 and TRBJ1-2; TRBD1 agrees at 7 bases. CDR1 SGHTA and CDR2 FQGNSA come from the germline V gene. The CDR3 sequence is 12 residues long. The J segment lost 9 bases and the V segment lost 2 bases, leaving 3 bases of the junction unmatched. CDR3 sequence: CASSLSGGRYTF. DNA of the CDR3: TGTGCCAGCAGCTTATCAGGGGGACGCTACACCTTC.

The rearrangement joins TRBV9 to TRBJ1-6; no reliable D call. CDR3 length: 15 residues. From germline, CDR1 is SGDLS and CDR2 YYNGEE. V dropped 0 bases and J dropped 8 bases, with 12 bases sitting between them. CDR3 loop: CASSVVGEIDSPLHF. For the CDR3, the DNA is TGTGCCAGCAGCGTAGTCGGGGAGATTGATTCACCCCTCCACTTT.

The table lists this clonotype with a few counts. The rearrangement joins TRBV7-3 to TRBJ2-7; D may be TRBD1 (7 bases). CDR3 length: 14 residues. The ends were cut back, 5 bases at V and 6 bases at J, with 17 bases in the middle. CDR1 and CDR2 (germline): SGHTA, FQGTGA. CDR3 amino acids: CASSLQGWGVEQYF. In DNA, the CDR3 is TGTGCCAGCAGCCTACAGGGGTGGGGGGTCGAGCAGTACTTC.

The gene calls are TRBV20-1 and TRBJ1-2; TRBD1 aligns across 11 bases. The CDR3 loop spans 14 amino acids. After removal of 5 bases from V and 2 bases from J, the junction contained 4 bases not matched to a gene. Per germline, CDR1 DFQATT and CDR2 SNEGSKA (reference sequence). CDR3 loop: CSAYRTGGNYGYTF. Written as DNA, the CDR3 is TGCAGTGCTTACCGGACAGGGGGCAACTATGGCTACACCTTC.

The chain combines TRBV5-1 with TRBJ1-5; 10 bases match TRBD1. The V and J ends lost 4 bases and 8 bases, in that order; junction bases with no gene match: 6. The CDR3 runs to 14 residues. CDR1 SGHRS and CDR2 YFSETQ come from the germline V gene. The CDR3 here is CASSIGTGVEPQHF. The CDR3 DNA follows: TGCGCCAGCAGCATCGGGACAGGGGTGGAGCCCCAGCATTTT.

The chain carries TRBV20-1 and TRBJ2-3; 7 bases line up with TRBD2. The CDR3 has 20 amino acids. Trimming at V came to 1 base and at J to 2 bases, leaving 21 bases not matched to a gene. Per germline, CDR1 DFQATT and CDR2 SNEGSKA (reference sequence). CDR3 coding DNA: TGCAGTGCTAGAGTTTTCCCCAGGATTCTGGCGGGGGTCATCACAGATACGCAGTATTTT. This gives the protein CSARVFPRILAGVITDTQYF.

This sequence joins TRBV7-2 and TRBJ1-5, with D possibly TRBD1 on 5 matching bases. Germline loops: CDR1 SGHTA, CDR2 FQGNSA. This CDR3 has 15 amino acids. V shed 0 bases and J shed 7 bases, with 13 bases lying between them. CDR3 coding DNA: TGTGCCAGCAGCTTAGCCTGGGGCCCGGGACAGCCCCAGCATTTT. This sequence encodes CASSLAWGPGQPQHF. Full variable domain (remainder filled in from reference TRBV7-2 and TRBJ1-5): GAGVSQSPSNKVTEKGKDVELRCDPISGHTALYWYRQSLGQGLEFLIYFQGNSAPDKSGLPSDRFSAERTGGSVSTLTIQRTQQEDSAVYLCASSLAWGPGQPQHFGDGTRLSIL.

The rearrangement uses TRBV20-1 and TRBJ1-3; no definite D call. Germline-derived CDR1 and CDR2 are DFQATT and SNEGSKA (reference sequence). Trimming removed 6 bases at V and 4 bases at J, with 13 bases between. The CDR3 totals 13 residues. The CDR3 region has the DNA TGCAGTGCCTTTGGTTTGCGGGGAAACACCATATATTTT. Amino acids: CSAFGLRGNTIYF.

Only a few counts were recorded for this clonotype. This rearrangement joins TRBV5-1 to TRBJ1-2; no clear D gene. CDR3 length: 13 amino acids. CDR1 and CDR2 from the germline V gene are SGHRS and YFSETQ. V lost 0 bases, J lost 6 bases, and 9 bases lay in between. CDR3 protein: CASSLAPPDGYTF. DNA of the CDR3: TGCGCCAGCAGCTTGGCCCCTCCGGATGGCTACACCTTC.

The CDR3 here is CASRWGLDHHNEQFF. CDR3 DNA: TGTGCCAGCAGATGGGGACTAGATCACCACAATGAGCAGTTCTTC. The chain is built from TRBV2 and TRBJ2-1; 8 positions match TRBD2. J lost 5 bases, V lost 6 bases, and 9 bases had no gene match. This CDR3 is 15 amino acids long. Germline assignment: CDR1 SNHLY and CDR2 FYNNEI.